A selection of T cell receptor beta chains follows, all from one sample in a study of cytomegalovirus exposure and HLA in healthy donors. Profiled with immunoSEQ multiplex PCR; TCRdb holds only in-frame clones, not every one. The sample yields about 160,000 clones, roughly 80% seen once. Sequencing was performed on PBMCs. These receptors all come from a girl aged 5-17 years in good health and CMV-seropositive. Each CDR3 is given with its conserved first and last residue. Each record gives: clone size, D gene, J gene, V gene, CDR3 DNA, CDR3 protein. D genes are given only for firm matches. Clone size is stated in some rows and not others, as once, few, many or a class when expanded.

clone size: NA
D gene: TRBD2
J gene: TRBJ2-1
V gene: TRBV18
CDR3 DNA: TGTGCCAGCTCACCACAGACTAGCGGGACTTGGAATGAGCAGTTCTTC
CDR3 protein: CASSPQTSGTWNEQFF

clone size: NA
D gene: TRBD2
J gene: TRBJ2-7
V gene: TRBV5-4
CDR3 DNA: TGTGCCAGCAGCTTGTCCGGGGGGGCGTCCTACGAGCAGTACTTC
CDR3 protein: CASSLSGGASYEQYF

clone size: NA
D gene: NA
J gene: TRBJ1-5
V gene: TRBV27
CDR3 DNA: TGTGCCAGCTGGTTCGGGGGGGATCAGCCCCAGCATTTT
CDR3 protein: CASWFGGDQPQHF

clone size: NA
D gene: NA
J gene: TRBJ2-2
V gene: TRBV21-1
CDR3 DNA: TGTGCCAGCAGCAAAAGAAGTAGCGGGAGGGCGTGGACCGGGGAGCTGTTTTTT
CDR3 protein: CASSKRSSGRAWTGELFF

clone size: NA
D gene: NA
J gene: TRBJ1-5
V gene: TRBV10-3
CDR3 DNA: TGTGCCATCAGTGAGTCGCACCAGGGCAGTCAGCCCCAGCATTTT
CDR3 protein: CAISESHQGSQPQHF

clone size: NA
D gene: TRBD1
J gene: TRBJ1-2
V gene: TRBV4-1
CDR3 DNA: TGCGCCAGCAGCCAGGACCCACAGGGGGCCCCGGACGGCTACACCTTC
CDR3 protein: CASSQDPQGAPDGYTF

clone size: NA
D gene: NA
J gene: TRBJ1-1
V gene: TRBV19
CDR3 DNA: TGTGCCAGTAGTATGGGGGGGCGGACTGAAGCTTTCTTT
CDR3 protein: CASSMGGRTEAFF

clone size: NA
D gene: NA
J gene: TRBJ2-7
V gene: TRBV4-1
CDR3 DNA: TGCGCCAGCAGCCAAGGTCCAGGGACAACCTACGAGCAGTACTTC
CDR3 protein: CASSQGPGTTYEQYF

clone size: once
D gene: TRBD1
J gene: TRBJ2-5
V gene: TRBV7-9
CDR3 DNA: TGTGCCAGCAGCTTAGGGGACAGGGGAAAGACCCAGTACTTC
CDR3 protein: CASSLGDRGKTQYF

clone size: few
D gene: NA
J gene: TRBJ1-2
V gene: TRBV19
CDR3 DNA: TGTGCCAGTAGTAGGTATGCCAGCGTGGATGGCTACACCTTC
CDR3 protein: CASSRYASVDGYTF

clone size: NA
D gene: TRBD1
J gene: TRBJ1-4
V gene: TRBV19
CDR3 DNA: TGTGCCAGTAGTCCTGGACAGGGGCTTTATGAAAAACTGTTTTTT
CDR3 protein: CASSPGQGLYEKLFF

clone size: NA
D gene: NA
J gene: TRBJ2-3
V gene: TRBV11-2
CDR3 DNA: TGTGCCAGCAGCTTAGTCGTGGATACGCAGTATTTT
CDR3 protein: CASSLVVDTQYF

clone size: NA
D gene: NA
J gene: TRBJ2-7
V gene: TRBV28
CDR3 DNA: TGTGCCAGCAACCCCAGGACATTGTACGAGCAGTACTTC
CDR3 protein: CASNPRTLYEQYF

clone size: NA
D gene: NA
J gene: TRBJ1-4
V gene: TRBV29-1
CDR3 DNA: TGCAGCGTCAGGGTTCCTAATGAAAAACTGTTTTTT
CDR3 protein: CSVRVPNEKLFF

clone size: NA
D gene: NA
J gene: TRBJ2-7
V gene: TRBV10-3
CDR3 DNA: TGTGCCATCAGTGAGTCTCCGGGAGAAAAAATCTACGAGCAGTACTTC
CDR3 protein: CAISESPGEKIYEQYF

clone size: many
D gene: TRBD2
J gene: TRBJ2-3
V gene: TRBV28
CDR3 DNA: TGTGCCAGCAGTCCACAGACTAGCGGAACCACAGATACGCAGTATTTT
CDR3 protein: CASSPQTSGTTDTQYF

clone size: NA
D gene: TRBD2
J gene: TRBJ2-1
V gene: TRBV7-2
CDR3 DNA: TGTGCCAGCAGCAACCAGCGGGGGGGTGGGATCTTC
CDR3 protein: CASSNQRGGGIF

clone size: few
D gene: NA
J gene: TRBJ2-3
V gene: TRBV20-1
CDR3 DNA: TGCAGTGCTAGTCTCCCAGATACGCAGTATTTT
CDR3 protein: CSASLPDTQYF

clone size: NA
D gene: TRBD1
J gene: TRBJ2-2
V gene: TRBV29-1
CDR3 DNA: TGCAGCGTGGGACAGGGCCCCGGGGAGCTGTTTTTT
CDR3 protein: CSVGQGPGELFF

clone size: NA
D gene: NA
J gene: TRBJ2-7
V gene: TRBV4-1
CDR3 DNA: TGCGCCAGCAGCCAAGTCTTAGCCGTTTTGGAGGGGCAGTACTTC
CDR3 protein: CASSQVLAVLEGQYF

clone size: NA
D gene: NA
J gene: TRBJ1-1
V gene: TRBV7-9
CDR3 DNA: TGTTCCAGCAGCATCCGGACAGATGACACTGAAGCTTTCTTT
CDR3 protein: CSSSIRTDDTEAFF

clone size: NA
D gene: NA
J gene: TRBJ2-3
V gene: TRBV4-3
CDR3 DNA: TGCGCCAGCAGCACCGGAGCCGGGAGGGGGCAATCCGCAGATACGCAGTATTTT
CDR3 protein: CASSTGAGRGQSADTQYF

clone size: NA
D gene: TRBD2
J gene: TRBJ2-1
V gene: TRBV7-3
CDR3 DNA: TGTGCCAGCAGTATAGCGGGAACGGGCAATGAGCAGTTCTTC
CDR3 protein: CASSIAGTGNEQFF

clone size: NA
D gene: NA
J gene: TRBJ2-7
V gene: TRBV6-1
CDR3 DNA: TGTGCCAGCAGTGAGAACACCGCCTACGAGCAGTACTTC
CDR3 protein: CASSENTAYEQYF

clone size: NA
D gene: TRBD1
J gene: TRBJ2-3
V gene: TRBV5-4
CDR3 DNA: TGTGCCAGCAGCTTGGAGGGGGCGGCAGGGAGTACGCAGTATTTT
CDR3 protein: CASSLEGAAGSTQYF

clone size: NA
D gene: TRBD2
J gene: TRBJ2-5
V gene: TRBV7-8
CDR3 DNA: TGTGCCAGCAGGTTGGACGCGGGAGGGCCATGGGAGACCCAGTACTTC
CDR3 protein: CASRLDAGGPWETQYF

clone size: NA
D gene: NA
J gene: TRBJ2-7
V gene: TRBV15
CDR3 DNA: TGTGCCACCGAGGACACCCCCTACGAGCAGTACTTC
CDR3 protein: CATEDTPYEQYF

clone size: NA
D gene: TRBD2
J gene: TRBJ2-7
V gene: TRBV7-9
CDR3 DNA: TGTGCCAGCAGCAACTCGGGCGGGAGCATGAACGAGCAGTACTTC
CDR3 protein: CASSNSGGSMNEQYF

clone size: NA
D gene: NA
J gene: TRBJ2-7
V gene: TRBV28
CDR3 DNA: TGTGCCAGCAGGGGTCCAACAGGCTACGAGCAGTACTTC
CDR3 protein: CASRGPTGYEQYF

clone size: NA
D gene: TRBD2
J gene: TRBJ2-1
V gene: TRBV29-1
CDR3 DNA: TGCAGCGTTGACAGCGGGAGAAGCGATGAGCAGTTCTTC
CDR3 protein: CSVDSGRSDEQFF

clone size: NA
D gene: TRBD2
J gene: TRBJ2-5
V gene: TRBV9
CDR3 DNA: TGTGCCAGCAGCGTCAGCGGGGGCCCTCGAGGAGGACAAGAGACCCAGTACTTC
CDR3 protein: CASSVSGGPRGGQETQYF

clone size: NA
D gene: TRBD1
J gene: TRBJ2-2
V gene: TRBV2
CDR3 DNA: TGTGCCAGCAGAACGACAGGGGGCACCGGGGAGCTGTTTTTT
CDR3 protein: CASRTTGGTGELFF

clone size: NA
D gene: NA
J gene: TRBJ1-3
V gene: TRBV9
CDR3 DNA: TGTGCCAGCGGCCGTGGTGATGGAAACACCATATATTTT
CDR3 protein: CASGRGDGNTIYF

clone size: NA
D gene: NA
J gene: TRBJ2-5
V gene: TRBV2
CDR3 DNA: TGTGCCAGCAGCGCGCCGTTGCTTAAACAAGAGACCCAGTACTTC
CDR3 protein: CASSAPLLKQETQYF

clone size: NA
D gene: TRBD1
J gene: TRBJ1-1
V gene: TRBV29-1
CDR3 DNA: TGCAGCGTTGAGACAGGGCAAGGCACTGAAGCTTTCTTT
CDR3 protein: CSVETGQGTEAFF

clone size: NA
D gene: TRBD1
J gene: TRBJ1-2
V gene: TRBV6-5
CDR3 DNA: TGTGCCAGCAGTTACTCGGGGACAGGGCGATTCTATGGCTACACCTTC
CDR3 protein: CASSYSGTGRFYGYTF

clone size: NA
D gene: TRBD1
J gene: TRBJ1-4
V gene: TRBV28
CDR3 DNA: TGTGCCAGCAGTCCCGGGACAGGGCTTGGACCTGAAAAACTGTTTTTT
CDR3 protein: CASSPGTGLGPEKLFF

clone size: NA
D gene: NA
J gene: TRBJ2-1
V gene: TRBV5-4
CDR3 DNA: TGTGCCAGCAGCCCCCGGACGAGCGGGTCCAATGAGCAGTTCTTC
CDR3 protein: CASSPRTSGSNEQFF

clone size: once
D gene: TRBD1
J gene: TRBJ1-1
V gene: TRBV15
CDR3 DNA: TGTGCCACCAGCAGGTTACAGGGGCGGACTGAAGCTTTCTTT
CDR3 protein: CATSRLQGRTEAFF

clone size: NA
D gene: TRBD2
J gene: TRBJ2-1
V gene: TRBV19
CDR3 DNA: TGTGCCAGTAGCAAGGAAGCGGGGGGCTACAATGAGCAGTTCTTC
CDR3 protein: CASSKEAGGYNEQFF

clone size: few
D gene: TRBD2
J gene: TRBJ2-7
V gene: TRBV5-4
CDR3 DNA: TGTGCCAGCAGCACAGGACCGGGACTAGCGGACTCCTACGAGCAGTACTTC
CDR3 protein: CASSTGPGLADSYEQYF

clone size: once
D gene: TRBD2
J gene: TRBJ2-7
V gene: TRBV28
CDR3 DNA: TGTGCCAGCAGCCAGGGAGGGAATCGAATCTACGAGCAGTACTTC
CDR3 protein: CASSQGGNRIYEQYF

clone size: NA
D gene: TRBD2
J gene: TRBJ2-1
V gene: TRBV2
CDR3 DNA: TGTGCCAGCAGTGAACAACTCGCGGGAGTATACAATGAGCAGTTCTTC
CDR3 protein: CASSEQLAGVYNEQFF

clone size: NA
D gene: TRBD1
J gene: TRBJ1-5
V gene: TRBV7-2
CDR3 DNA: TGTGCCAGCAGCCAAGGGACAGGGTCCCAGCCCCAGCATTTT
CDR3 protein: CASSQGTGSQPQHF

clone size: once
D gene: TRBD1
J gene: TRBJ2-2
V gene: TRBV10-3
CDR3 DNA: TGTGCCATCAGACCAGGGGGATCCGGGGAGCTGTTTTTT
CDR3 protein: CAIRPGGSGELFF

clone size: NA
D gene: NA
J gene: TRBJ1-1
V gene: TRBV6-6
CDR3 DNA: TGTGCCAGCAGTTACTCGACGGGAACAAATGAAGCTTTCTTT
CDR3 protein: CASSYSTGTNEAFF

clone size: NA
D gene: TRBD2
J gene: TRBJ2-5
V gene: TRBV28
CDR3 DNA: TGTGCCAGCAGTTCCGGACTAGCGGGGTACAACCGCCAAGAGACCCAGTACTTC
CDR3 protein: CASSSGLAGYNRQETQYF

clone size: NA
D gene: TRBD2
J gene: TRBJ2-6
V gene: TRBV4-3
CDR3 DNA: TGCGCCAGCAGCCAAGCGGGGGGTGGCGGTGGGGCCAACGTCCTGACTTTC
CDR3 protein: CASSQAGGGGGANVLTF

clone size: NA
D gene: NA
J gene: TRBJ1-5
V gene: TRBV18
CDR3 DNA: TGTGCCAGCTCACCGGGCAGAGGCAATCAGCCCCAGCATTTT
CDR3 protein: CASSPGRGNQPQHF

clone size: NA
D gene: NA
J gene: TRBJ2-7
V gene: TRBV11-2
CDR3 DNA: TGTGCCAGCAGCTTAGATCTAGGGAGATACGAGCAGTACTTC
CDR3 protein: CASSLDLGRYEQYF

clone size: few
D gene: TRBD2
J gene: TRBJ2-1
V gene: TRBV30
CDR3 DNA: TGTGCCTGGAGTGGACTAGCGGGGGTATACAATGAGCAGTTCTTC
CDR3 protein: CAWSGLAGVYNEQFF

clone size: NA
D gene: NA
J gene: TRBJ1-3
V gene: TRBV11-2
CDR3 DNA: TGTGCCAGCAGTAACACGCCGTTTGACAAACGAAACACCATATATTTT
CDR3 protein: CASSNTPFDKRNTIYF

clone size: NA
D gene: TRBD2
J gene: TRBJ2-1
V gene: TRBV4-1
CDR3 DNA: TGCGCCAGCAGCCAAGATCCTTTGTACGGGGGGGCCCCACAAGAGCAGTTCTTC
CDR3 protein: CASSQDPLYGGAPQEQFF

clone size: NA
D gene: NA
J gene: TRBJ1-4
V gene: TRBV28
CDR3 DNA: TGTGCCAGCAGCCGAGACAGGCTAAATGAAAAACTGTTTTTT
CDR3 protein: CASSRDRLNEKLFF

clone size: NA
D gene: NA
J gene: TRBJ1-3
V gene: TRBV28
CDR3 DNA: TGTGCCAGCACCAATTGGGCGGGGGATGCTTACTCTGGAAACACCATATATTTT
CDR3 protein: CASTNWAGDAYSGNTIYF

clone size: NA
D gene: NA
J gene: TRBJ2-2
V gene: TRBV28
CDR3 DNA: TGTGCCAGCAGCAAATTGGGAACAGGGTGGAGTGGGGAGCTGTTTTTT
CDR3 protein: CASSKLGTGWSGELFF

clone size: NA
D gene: NA
J gene: TRBJ1-1
V gene: TRBV5-4
CDR3 DNA: TGTGCCAGCAGTTTAGCGGGTGCCTCGGTGAACACTGAAGCTTTCTTT
CDR3 protein: CASSLAGASVNTEAFF

clone size: NA
D gene: NA
J gene: TRBJ2-6
V gene: TRBV5-4
CDR3 DNA: TGTGCCAGCAGCTTATTAGAGGGTCTCGGGGCCAACGTCCTGACTTTC
CDR3 protein: CASSLLEGLGANVLTF

clone size: NA
D gene: NA
J gene: TRBJ1-2
V gene: TRBV5-1
CDR3 DNA: TGCGCCAGCAGCTTGGACAGTAACTATGGCTACACCTTC
CDR3 protein: CASSLDSNYGYTF